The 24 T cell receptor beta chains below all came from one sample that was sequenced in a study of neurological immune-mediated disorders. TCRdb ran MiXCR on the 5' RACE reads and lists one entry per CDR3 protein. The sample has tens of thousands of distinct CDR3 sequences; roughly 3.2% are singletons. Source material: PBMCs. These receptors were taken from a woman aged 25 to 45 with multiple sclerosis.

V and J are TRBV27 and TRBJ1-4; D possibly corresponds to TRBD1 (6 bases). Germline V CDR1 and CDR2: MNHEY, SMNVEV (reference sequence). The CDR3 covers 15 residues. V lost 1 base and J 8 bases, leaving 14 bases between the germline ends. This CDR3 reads CASSLFTGQNEKLFF. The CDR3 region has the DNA TGTGCCAGCAGTTTATTCACAGGGCAAAACGAAAAACTGTTTTTT.

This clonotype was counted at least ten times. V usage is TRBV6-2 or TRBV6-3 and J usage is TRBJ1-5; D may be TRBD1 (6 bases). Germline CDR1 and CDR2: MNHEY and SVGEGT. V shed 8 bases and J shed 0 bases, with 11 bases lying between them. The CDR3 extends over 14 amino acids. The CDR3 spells CASLDRPSNQPQHF. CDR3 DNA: TGTGCCAGCCTAGACAGGCCTAGCAATCAGCCCCAGCATTTT.

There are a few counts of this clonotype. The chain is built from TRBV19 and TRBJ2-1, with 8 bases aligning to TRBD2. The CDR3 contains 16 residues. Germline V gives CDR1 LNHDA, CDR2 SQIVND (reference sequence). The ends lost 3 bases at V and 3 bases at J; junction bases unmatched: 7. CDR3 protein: CASSIEGAGDYNEQFF. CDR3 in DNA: TGTGCCAGTAGTATCGAAGGAGCGGGAGACTACAATGAGCAGTTCTTC.

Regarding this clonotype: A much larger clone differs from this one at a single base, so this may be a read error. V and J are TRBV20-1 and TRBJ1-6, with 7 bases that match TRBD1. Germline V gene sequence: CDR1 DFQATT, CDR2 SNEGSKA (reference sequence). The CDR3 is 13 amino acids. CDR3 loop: CSARGDSNSHLHF. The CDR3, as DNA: TGCAGTGCTAGAGGGGACAGTAATTCACACCTCCACTTT.

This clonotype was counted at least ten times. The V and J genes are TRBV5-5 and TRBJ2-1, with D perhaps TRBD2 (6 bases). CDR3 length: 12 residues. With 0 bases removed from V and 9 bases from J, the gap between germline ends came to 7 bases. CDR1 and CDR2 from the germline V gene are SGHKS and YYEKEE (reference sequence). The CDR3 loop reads CASSLAGGEQFF. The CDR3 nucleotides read TGTGCCAGCAGCTTGGCCGGGGGTGAGCAGTTCTTC.

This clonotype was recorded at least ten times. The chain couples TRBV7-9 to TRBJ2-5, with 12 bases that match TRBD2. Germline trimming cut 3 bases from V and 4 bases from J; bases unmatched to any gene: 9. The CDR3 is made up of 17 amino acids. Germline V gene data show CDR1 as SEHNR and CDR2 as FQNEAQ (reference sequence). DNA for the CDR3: TGTGCCAGCAGCTTCGTGAGACTAGCGGGAGCGCCAGAGACCCAGTACTTC. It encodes CASSFVRLAGAPETQYF.

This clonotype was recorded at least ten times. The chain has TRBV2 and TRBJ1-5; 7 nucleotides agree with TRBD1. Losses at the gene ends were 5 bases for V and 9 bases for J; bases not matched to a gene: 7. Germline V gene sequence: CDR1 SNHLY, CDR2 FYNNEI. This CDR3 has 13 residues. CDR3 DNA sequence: TGTGCCAGCAGTCCAGGGGGAGGAGGGCCCCAGCATTTT. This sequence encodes CASSPGGGGPQHF.

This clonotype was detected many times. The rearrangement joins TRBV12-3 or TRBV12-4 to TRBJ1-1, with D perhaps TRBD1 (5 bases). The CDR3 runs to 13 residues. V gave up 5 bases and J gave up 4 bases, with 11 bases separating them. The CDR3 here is CASSPPTVTEAFF. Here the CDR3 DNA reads TGTGCCAGCAGTCCCCCGACAGTCACTGAAGCTTTCTTT.

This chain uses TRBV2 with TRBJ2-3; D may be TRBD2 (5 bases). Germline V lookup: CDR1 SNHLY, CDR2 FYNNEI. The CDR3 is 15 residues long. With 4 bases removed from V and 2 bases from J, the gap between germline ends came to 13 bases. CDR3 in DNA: TGTGCCAGCAGTGGTGGACTGCACCTCACAGATACGCAGTATTTT. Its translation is CASSGGLHLTDTQYF.

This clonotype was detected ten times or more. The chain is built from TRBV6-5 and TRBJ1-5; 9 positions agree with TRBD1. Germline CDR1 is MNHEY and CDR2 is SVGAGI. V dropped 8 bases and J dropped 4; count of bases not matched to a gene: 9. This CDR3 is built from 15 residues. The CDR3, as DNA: TGTGCCAGCCGTCCGGGACAGGGTAGGAATCAGCCCCAGCATTTT. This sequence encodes CASRPGQGRNQPQHF.

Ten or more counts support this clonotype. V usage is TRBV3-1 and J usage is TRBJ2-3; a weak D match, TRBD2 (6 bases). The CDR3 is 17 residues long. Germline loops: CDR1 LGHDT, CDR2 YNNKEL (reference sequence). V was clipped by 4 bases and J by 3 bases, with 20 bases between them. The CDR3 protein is CASSRGERASGTDTQYF. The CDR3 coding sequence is TGTGCCAGCAGCCGAGGGGAGCGGGCAAGCGGTACAGATACGCAGTATTTT.

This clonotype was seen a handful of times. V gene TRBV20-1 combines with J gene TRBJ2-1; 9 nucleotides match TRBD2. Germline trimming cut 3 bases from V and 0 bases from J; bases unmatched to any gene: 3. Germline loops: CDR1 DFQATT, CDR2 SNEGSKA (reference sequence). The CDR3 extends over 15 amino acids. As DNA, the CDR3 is TGCAGTGCTAGTCTAGCGGGGTCCTCCTACAATGAGCAGTTCTTC. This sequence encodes CSASLAGSSYNEQFF.

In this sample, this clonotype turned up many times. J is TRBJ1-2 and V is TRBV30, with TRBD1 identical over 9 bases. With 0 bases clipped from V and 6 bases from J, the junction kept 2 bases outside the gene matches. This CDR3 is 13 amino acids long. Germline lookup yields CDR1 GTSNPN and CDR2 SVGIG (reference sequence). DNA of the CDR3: TGTGCCTGGAGTGTAGGGACAGGGCATGGCTACACCTTC. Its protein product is CAWSVGTGHGYTF.

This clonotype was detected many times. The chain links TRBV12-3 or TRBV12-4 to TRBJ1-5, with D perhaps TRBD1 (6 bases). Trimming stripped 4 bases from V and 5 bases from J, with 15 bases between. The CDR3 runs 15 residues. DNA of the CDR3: TGTGCCAGCAGTTCTCGGGACAACCACTATCAGCCCCAGCATTTT. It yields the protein CASSSRDNHYQPQHF.

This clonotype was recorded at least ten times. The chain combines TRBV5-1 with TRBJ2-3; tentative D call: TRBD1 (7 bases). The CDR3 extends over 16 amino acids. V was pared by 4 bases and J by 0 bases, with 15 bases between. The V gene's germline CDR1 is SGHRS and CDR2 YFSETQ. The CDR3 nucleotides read TGCGCCAGCAGCCCAGGGGGGCCGGGAAGCACAGATACGCAGTATTTT. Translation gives CASSPGGPGSTDTQYF.

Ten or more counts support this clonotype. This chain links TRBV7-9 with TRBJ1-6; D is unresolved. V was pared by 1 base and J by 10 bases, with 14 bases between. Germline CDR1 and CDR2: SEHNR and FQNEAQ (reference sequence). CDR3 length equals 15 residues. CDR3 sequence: CASSLEIGGRSPLHF. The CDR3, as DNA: TGTGCCAGCAGCTTAGAAATCGGAGGGCGATCACCCCTCCACTTT.

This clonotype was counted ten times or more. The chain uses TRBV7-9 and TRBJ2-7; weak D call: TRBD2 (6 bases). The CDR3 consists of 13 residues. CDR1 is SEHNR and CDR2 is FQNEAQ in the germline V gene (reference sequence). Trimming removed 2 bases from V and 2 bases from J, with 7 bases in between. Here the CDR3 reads CASSLPGAYEQYF. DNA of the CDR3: TGTGCCAGCAGCTTACCGGGAGCCTACGAGCAGTACTTC.

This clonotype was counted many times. The CDR3 DNA is TGCGCCAGCAGCCATGCCGCTACCCCGGGAGCCGGGGAGCTGTTTTTT. Protein: CASSHAATPGAGELFF. The V call is TRBV4-3, the J call TRBJ2-2, with D perhaps TRBD2 (6 bases). CDR1 is LGHNA and CDR2 is YSLEER in the germline V gene. The CDR3 runs to 16 residues. V dropped 3 bases and J dropped 6 bases, with 17 bases sitting between them.

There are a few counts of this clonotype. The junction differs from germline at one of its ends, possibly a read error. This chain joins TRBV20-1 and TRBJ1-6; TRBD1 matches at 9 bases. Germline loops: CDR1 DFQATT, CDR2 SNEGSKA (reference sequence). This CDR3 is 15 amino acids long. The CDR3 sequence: CSARPTGGYNSPLNF. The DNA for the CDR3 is TGCAGTGCCAGGCCGACAGGGGGATATAATTCACCCCTCAACTTT.

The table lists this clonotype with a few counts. The CDR3 region is CSAARPGADTQYF. CDR3 sequence (DNA): TGCAGTGCTGCGCGCCCTGGGGCAGATACGCAGTATTTT. The chain has TRBV20-1 and TRBJ2-3; D gene uncertain. The V and J ends lost 5 bases and 4 bases respectively, with 13 bases between them. The CDR3 runs to 13 residues. Germline lookup yields CDR1 DFQATT and CDR2 SNEGSKA (reference sequence).

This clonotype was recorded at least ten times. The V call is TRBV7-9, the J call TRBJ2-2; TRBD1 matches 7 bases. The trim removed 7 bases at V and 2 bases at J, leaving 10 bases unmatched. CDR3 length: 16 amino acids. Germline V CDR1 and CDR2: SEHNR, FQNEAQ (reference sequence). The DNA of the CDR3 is TGTGCCAGCATCCATACCACAGGGGTAAACACCGGGGAGCTGTTTTTT. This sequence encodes CASIHTTGVNTGELFF.

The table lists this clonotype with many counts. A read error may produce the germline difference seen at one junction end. CDR3 sequence reads: CASSQGGLSNQPQNF. The CDR3 nucleotides are TGTGCCAGCAGCCAAGGGGGTCTTAGCAATCAGCCCCAGAATTTT. This sequence joins TRBV3-1 and TRBJ1-5; D is unclear. The length of the CDR3 is 15 residues. Germline CDR1 reads LGHDT; CDR2 reads YNNKEL (reference sequence).

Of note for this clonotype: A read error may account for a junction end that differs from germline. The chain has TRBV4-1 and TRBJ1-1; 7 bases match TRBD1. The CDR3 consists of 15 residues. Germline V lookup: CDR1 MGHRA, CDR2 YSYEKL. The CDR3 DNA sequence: TGCGCCAGCAGCGGTCGGACAGGTATGAACACTGAAGCTCTCTTT. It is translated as CASSGRTGMNTEALF.

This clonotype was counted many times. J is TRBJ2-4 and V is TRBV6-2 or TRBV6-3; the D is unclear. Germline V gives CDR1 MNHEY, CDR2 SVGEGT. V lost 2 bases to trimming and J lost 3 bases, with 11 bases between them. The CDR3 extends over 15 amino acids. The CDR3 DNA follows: TGTGCCAGCAGTTACAGCCCGCAGGACAAAAACATTCAGTACTTC. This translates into CASSYSPQDKNIQYF.